Following are 29 T cell receptor beta chains from one sample sequenced in a study of T cells in Graves' hyperthyroidism and ophthalmopathy. The TCR beta CDR3 regions underwent amplification using RNA transcripts as the source. TCR CDR3 underwent first-round RT-PCR with the HTBI primer set. TCRdb recomputed calls from the multiplex PCR reads with MiXCR, one row per CDR3 protein. The table shows 400,000 to 500,000 distinct CDR3 sequences, with around an eighth occurring only once. Sequencing was performed on blood. The receptors originated from a woman in her late teens or twenties with Graves' hyperthyroidism.

This clonotype was detected ten times or more. The chain is built from TRBV18 and TRBJ2-7; a weak D match, TRBD2 (7 bases). Germline CDR1 is KGHSH and CDR2 is LQKENI. Trimming stripped 3 bases from V and 4 bases from J, with 19 bases between. The CDR3 has 16 residues. The CDR3 DNA reads TGTGCCAGCTCACCGGGGGGGCTGTTAGGGTTGTACGAGCAGTACGTC. It yields the protein CASSPGGLLGLYEQYV.

This clonotype was counted at least ten times. The CDR3 loop is CASSFSGPEYF. CDR3 bases: TGTGCCAGCAGTTTCAGCGGGCCGGAGTACTTC. This chain joins TRBV12-3 or TRBV12-4 and TRBJ2-7; maybe TRBD2 (6 bases). The CDR3 runs to 11 residues. Trimming stripped 3 bases from V and 11 bases from J, with 11 bases between.

The V and J genes are TRBV6-1 and TRBJ2-5; D is possibly TRBD1 (7 bases). This CDR3 has 14 amino acids. The ends were cut back, 4 bases at V and 1 base at J, with 10 bases in the middle. Looked up from germline, CDR1 is MNHNS and CDR2 is SASEGT. The CDR3 loop reads CASSVQGGQETQYF. The CDR3 DNA is TGTGCCAGCAGTGTCCAGGGGGGCCAAGAGACCCAGTACTTC.

This clonotype has just one count. The chain carries TRBV7-9 and TRBJ1-2; perhaps TRBD1 as D (5 bases). The CDR3 runs 15 residues. The ends were cut back, 5 bases at V and 6 bases at J, with 19 bases in the middle. Germline values: CDR1 SEHNR, CDR2 FQNEAQ (reference sequence). CDR3 bases: TGTGCCAGCAGCGAGGGACGCTACAAAAGGGATGGCTACACCTTC. It encodes CASSEGRYKRDGYTF.

This clonotype was observed many times. V and J are TRBV11-1 and TRBJ2-7; 10 bases map to TRBD2. Per the germline V gene, CDR1 is SGHAT and CDR2 is FQDESV (reference sequence). This CDR3 has 17 amino acids. V shed 5 bases, J shed 0 bases, and the junction held 10 bases outside the gene matches. For the CDR3, the DNA is TGTGCCAGCAGCCAACTCACCAGCGGGGGGGGCTCCTACGAGCAGTACTTC. Translation: CASSQLTSGGGSYEQYF.

The chain uses TRBV27 and TRBJ1-5, with a tentative D call TRBD1 (6 bases). In germline, CDR1 is MNHEY, CDR2 SMNVEV (reference sequence). CDR3 length: 15 residues. Trimming took off 3 bases at V and 3 bases at J, with 12 bases between the two ends. The CDR3 loop is CASSFFRGINQPQHF. In nucleotides, the CDR3 is TGTGCCAGCAGTTTTTTCAGGGGCATCAATCAGCCCCAGCATTTT.

This clonotype was picked up many times. Relative to the germline gene, one junction end is altered; a read error may explain this. V usage is TRBV29-1 and J usage is TRBJ1-3; TRBD1 might be the D (5 bases). This CDR3 region has 15 residues. Germline CDR1 is SQVTM and CDR2 is ANQGSEA. This CDR3 reads CSVEGRPGTGNTIYF. CDR3 DNA sequence: TGCAGCGTCGAAGGGAGGCCAGGGACTGGAAACACCATATATTTT.

This clonotype was picked up many times. This chain connects TRBV11-3 to TRBJ1-2; no clear D. Germline lookup yields CDR1 SGHNT and CDR2 YENEEA. The CDR3 extends over 12 amino acids. The V gene lost 7 bases and the J gene lost 9 bases, with 15 bases spanning the gap. CDR3 loop: CASTRRPRSYTF. In DNA form, the CDR3 reads TGTGCCAGCACCCGACGGCCTCGGAGCTACACCTTC.

This clonotype has a count of ten or more. CDR3 sequence (DNA): TGTGCCAGCAGTTATGATCGACAGGAAAAACTGTTTTTT. Encoded protein: CASSYDRQEKLFF. The chain employs TRBV6-5 and TRBJ1-4; TRBD1 is a possible D gene (5 bases). The CDR3 runs 13 residues. Trimming pared 3 bases from V and 8 bases from J, leaving 10 bases between. Germline CDR1 is MNHEY and CDR2 is SVGAGI.

This clonotype was detected many times. V and J are TRBV3-1 and TRBJ1-4; 9 bases match TRBD1. V lost 4 bases and J lost 6; bases outside the gene matches: 6. This CDR3 has 15 amino acids. Germline CDR1 LGHDT, CDR2 YNNKEL (reference sequence). The CDR3 bases are TGTGCCAGCAGCCGCACGGGACAGGGAGATGAAAAACTGTTTTTT. Protein: CASSRTGQGDEKLFF.

In its sample, this clonotype was seen many times. The chain is built from TRBV24-1 and TRBJ2-7; 8 bases line up with TRBD1. The trim removed 5 bases at V and 6 bases at J, leaving 2 bases unmatched. CDR1 and CDR2 (germline): KGHDR, SFDVKD. The CDR3 contains 12 residues. CDR3 DNA sequence: TGTGCCACCAGTGGGGGACAGGCCGAGCAGTACTTC. Amino acid sequence: CATSGGQAEQYF.

Many counts were recorded for this clonotype. CDR3 DNA: TGTGCCAGCAGCGCCTGGGCTAGCGGGACAGATACGCAGTATTTT. Protein product: CASSAWASGTDTQYF. The chain is built from TRBV2 and TRBJ2-3; 8 nucleotides agree with TRBD2. The ends lost 6 bases at V and 3 bases at J; junction bases unmatched: 8. This CDR3 is built from 15 residues. The germline V gene has CDR1 SNHLY and CDR2 FYNNEI.

This clonotype was counted many times. CDR3 loop: CASSGYNEQFF. The DNA of the CDR3 is TGTGCCAGCTCCGGCTACAATGAGCAGTTCTTC. The chain recombines TRBV18 with TRBJ2-1; D call uncertain. Germline V gives CDR1 KGHSH, CDR2 LQKENI. V dropped 6 bases and J dropped 3 bases, with 3 bases sitting between them. CDR3 length: 11 residues.

In this sample, this clonotype turned up a few times. J is TRBJ2-1 and V is TRBV6-1, with D hard to call. Trimming removed 5 bases at V and 6 bases at J, with 17 bases between. This CDR3 is 15 amino acids long. CDR1 and CDR2 (germline): MNHNS, SASEGT. In DNA, the CDR3 is TGTGCCAGCAGTTATTTGGAGCCCTTTCGCAATGAGCAGTTCTTC. This encodes CASSYLEPFRNEQFF.

This clonotype came up a few times. The chain links TRBV6-2 or TRBV6-3 to TRBJ2-3; 9 bases line up with TRBD1. Losses at the gene ends were 5 bases for V and 3 bases for J; bases not matched to a gene: 6. The CDR3 extends over 15 amino acids. The germline CDR1 and CDR2 sequences are MNHEY and SVGEGT. CDR3 bases: TGTGCCAGCAGTACGCAGACAGGGGGGACAGATACGCAGTATTTT. Translating gives CASSTQTGGTDTQYF.

This clonotype was seen only a few times. The J gene is TRBJ1-1, the V gene TRBV24-1; D is possibly TRBD1 (6 bases). Germline CDR1 is KGHDR and CDR2 is SFDVKD. The CDR3 runs 13 residues. V lost 6 bases and J lost 4, with 11 bases in between. The CDR3 loop is CATSSRGSTEAFF. The DNA for the CDR3 is TGTGCCACCAGTTCCAGGGGAAGCACTGAAGCTTTCTTT.

J is TRBJ2-4 and V is TRBV19; D remains unclear. Per germline, CDR1 LNHDA and CDR2 SQIVND (reference sequence). Trimming cost V 3 bases and J 4 bases, with 7 bases left between them. The CDR3 is 13 amino acids. The DNA for the CDR3 is TGTGCCAGTAGTATGGCACAGAAAAACATTCAGTACTTC. Residues: CASSMAQKNIQYF.

In its sample, this clonotype was seen many times. The rearrangement links TRBV10-3 to TRBJ2-1, with D possibly being TRBD1 (5 bases). The CDR3 is 17 residues long. Germline V CDR1 and CDR2: ENHRY, SYGVKD. V lost 2 bases and J lost 0, with 14 bases in between. DNA of the CDR3: TGTGCCATCAGTGAGCCGAGTGTGACAGACTCCTACAATGAGCAGTTCTTC. Translated: CAISEPSVTDSYNEQFF.

The chain combines TRBV28 with TRBJ1-1, with 7 bases matching TRBD1. CDR3 length: 15 residues. Germline values: CDR1 MDHEN, CDR2 SYDVKM. V gave up 10 bases and J gave up 3 bases; unmatched junction bases: 14. CDR3 nucleotide sequence: TGTGCCACCCAAGACAGGGCTGATTACGACACTGAAGCTTTCTTT. Translation gives CATQDRADYDTEAFF.

This clonotype was observed many times. The chain recombines TRBV28 with TRBJ1-5, with 7 nucleotides matching TRBD1. Germline CDR1 and CDR2: MDHEN and SYDVKM. V dropped 4 bases and J dropped 7; count of bases not matched to a gene: 10. The CDR3 runs 15 residues. This CDR3 reads CASSSLGGGEQPQHF. CDR3 DNA: TGTGCCAGCAGTTCCCTCGGAGGGGGCGAACAGCCCCAGCATTTT.

This clonotype was observed at least ten times. The chain recombines TRBV20-1 with TRBJ2-1; 8 bases line up with TRBD2. V lost 3 bases to trimming and J lost 10 bases; unmatched junction nucleotides: 8. The CDR3 is made up of 13 amino acids. Germline CDR1 and CDR2: DFQATT and SNEGSKA (reference sequence). The CDR3 DNA is TGCAGTGCTAGGAAACTAGCGGAACGGGAGCAGTTCTTC. Its translation is CSARKLAEREQFF.

This clonotype turned up a few times. J is TRBJ1-2 and V is TRBV13; perhaps TRBD1 as D (6 bases). CDR1 and CDR2 from the germline V gene are PRHDT and FYEKMQ (reference sequence). The V gene lost 5 bases and the J gene lost 8 bases, with 15 bases spanning the gap. The CDR3 contains 13 residues. CDR3 DNA: TGTGCCAGCAGCCAGGACAGTCTCAAGGGCTACACCTTC. It is translated as CASSQDSLKGYTF.

This clonotype has ten or more counts. The chain joins TRBV11-2 to TRBJ2-1, with unresolved D. The germline V gene has CDR1 SGHAT and CDR2 FQNNGV. Trimming removed 2 bases at V and 8 bases at J, with 7 bases between. This CDR3 has 12 residues. The CDR3: CASSLKLYEQFF. The DNA of the CDR3 is TGTGCCAGCAGCTTAAAGTTATATGAGCAGTTCTTC.

This clonotype was detected ten times or more. This chain links TRBV11-1 with TRBJ2-7, with a tentative D call TRBD1 (5 bases). Germline CDR1 SGHAT, CDR2 FQDESV (reference sequence). The length of the CDR3 is 12 residues. The germline V and J ends were trimmed by 2 bases and 5 bases, with 7 bases remaining between them. CDR3 residues: CASSLPGNEQYF. The DNA of the CDR3 is TGTGCCAGCAGCTTACCAGGGAACGAGCAGTACTTC.

This clonotype was seen at least ten times. The chain links TRBV9 to TRBJ2-7, with D perhaps assigned TRBD1 or TRBD2 (5 bases each). Trimming took off 2 bases at V and 3 bases at J, with 15 bases between the two ends. The germline V gene encodes CDR1 SGDLS and CDR2 YYNGEE. This CDR3 spans 15 amino acids. The CDR3 loop is CASSVLSGPNYEQYF. DNA for the CDR3: TGTGCCAGCAGCGTTTTATCGGGACCCAACTACGAGCAGTACTTC.

This clonotype was detected ten times or more. V gene TRBV7-3 combines with J gene TRBJ2-1; the match to TRBD2 covers 10 bases. The CDR3 contains 16 residues. V trimming: 5 bases; J trimming: 5 bases; junction bases outside the gene matches: 9. Germline lookup yields CDR1 SGHTA and CDR2 FQGTGA. As DNA, the CDR3 is TGTGCCAGCAGCGGCAAAGCGGGAGGGCCAAACAATGAGCAGTTCTTC. Protein: CASSGKAGGPNNEQFF.

This clonotype was picked up many times. The V call is TRBV2, the J call TRBJ2-7; the D is unclear. The CDR3 runs 12 residues. V dropped 5 bases and J dropped 0 bases, with 5 bases sitting between them. The germline CDR1 and CDR2 sequences are SNHLY and FYNNEI. CDR3 loop: CASSPISYEQYV. Here the CDR3 DNA reads TGTGCCAGCAGTCCGATCTCCTACGAGCAGTACGTC.

This clonotype was counted many times. This sequence joins TRBV12-3 or TRBV12-4 and TRBJ2-7, with 7 bases that match TRBD2. CDR3 length: 15 residues. Trimming at V came to 6 bases and at J to 2 bases, leaving 10 bases not matched to a gene. The CDR3 nucleotides are TGTGCCAGCAGCCCCCCCTGGGGGGGACCCTACGAGCAGTACGTC. Encoded protein: CASSPPWGGPYEQYV.

The V and J genes are TRBV6-4 and TRBJ2-2, with TRBD2 matching 13 bases. In germline, CDR1 is MRHNA, CDR2 SNTAGT. The CDR3 is made up of 16 amino acids. After removal of 2 bases from V and 3 bases from J, the junction contained 0 bases not matched to a gene. DNA for the CDR3: TGTGCCAGCAGTGACGGACTAGCGGGAGACACCGGGGAGCTGTTTTTT. Amino acids: CASSDGLAGDTGELFF.